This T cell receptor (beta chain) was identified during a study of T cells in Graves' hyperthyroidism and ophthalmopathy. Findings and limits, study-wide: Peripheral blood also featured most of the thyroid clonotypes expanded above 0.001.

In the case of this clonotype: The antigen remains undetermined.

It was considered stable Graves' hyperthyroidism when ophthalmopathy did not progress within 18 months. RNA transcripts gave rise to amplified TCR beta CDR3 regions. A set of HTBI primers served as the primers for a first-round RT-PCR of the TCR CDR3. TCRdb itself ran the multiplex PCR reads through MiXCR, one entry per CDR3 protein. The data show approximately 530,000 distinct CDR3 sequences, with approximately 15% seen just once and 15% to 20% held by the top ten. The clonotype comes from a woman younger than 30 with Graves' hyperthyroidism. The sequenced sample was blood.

DNA of the CDR3: TGCAGCGCGAAGGTCGGGACAGCTCAGGTGGGGCAGTTCTTC. Residues: CSAKVGTAQVGQFF. This chain joins TRBV29-1 and TRBJ2-1; 7 bases fit TRBD1. The germline gives CDR1 SQVTM, CDR2 ANQGSEA. The CDR3 is made up of 14 amino acids. V lost 7 bases and J lost 12; bases outside the gene matches: 18.